The 32 T cell receptor beta chains reported below all come from one sample, sequenced in a study of T cell responses to AZD1222 COVID-19 vaccine. Repertoires were generated with immunoSEQ multiplex PCR, while TCRdb's copy carries only in-frame clones and drops some. The repertoire holds tens of thousands of clones, roughly nine tenths seen once, with more than 4.5% in the top ten. The source was peripheral blood, collected 28 days after the second AZD1222 dose. The receptors here all came from an adult who received the AZD1222 COVID-19 vaccine.

This clone was recorded once. The CDR3 reads CASRRGQGGINEQFF. The CDR3 nucleotides are TGTGCCAGCCGTCGGGGACAGGGAGGAATCAATGAGCAGTTCTTC. The chain has TRBV7-2 and TRBJ2-1; 9 bases are shared with TRBD1. CDR1 and CDR2 (germline): SGHTA, FQGNSA. The CDR3 extends over 15 amino acids. Losses at the gene ends were 8 bases for V and 6 bases for J; bases not matched to a gene: 11. Combining the CDR3 with reference TRBV7-2 and TRBJ2-1 gives the whole variable domain GAGVSQSPSNKVTEKGKDVELRCDPISGHTALYWYRQSLGQGLEFLIYFQGNSAPDKSGLPSDRFSAERTGGSVSTLTIQRTQQEDSAVYLCASRRGQGGINEQFFGPGTRLTVL.

The chain is built from TRBV28 and TRBJ1-2; 8 bases are a match to TRBD1. The CDR3 runs 14 residues. Germline lookup yields CDR1 MDHEN and CDR2 SYDVKM. The J segment lost 4 bases and the V segment lost 6 bases, leaving 7 bases of the junction unmatched. The CDR3 nucleotides read TGTGCCAGCAGAAGCGGACAGGGCACCTATGGCTACACCTTC. Translation gives CASRSGQGTYGYTF.

This clone has just one count. The CDR3 region is CATSDHTAVLPYTQYF. In DNA, the CDR3 is TGTGCCACCAGTGATCATACAGCAGTCCTACCCTACACGCAGTATTTT. The rearrangement links TRBV24-1 to TRBJ2-3; D not resolved. In germline, CDR1 is KGHDR, CDR2 SFDVKD. The V gene lost 3 bases and the J gene lost 9 bases, with 21 bases spanning the gap. CDR3 size: 16 residues.

The chain joins TRBV7-2 to TRBJ2-7; 9 bases align to TRBD2. The V segment lost 4 bases and the J segment 2 bases; nucleotides outside the gene matches: 6. The CDR3 is 15 residues long. From germline, CDR1 is SGHTA and CDR2 FQGNSA. DNA for the CDR3: TGTGCCAGCAGCTCTTCTGCTAGCGGGGCCTACGAGCAGTACTTC. Protein product: CASSSSASGAYEQYF.

The J gene is TRBJ2-7, the V gene TRBV5-1; D unresolved. CDR1 SGHRS and CDR2 YFSETQ come from the germline V gene. The CDR3 is 12 amino acids. Trimming took off 0 bases at V and 6 bases at J, with 7 bases between the two ends. CDR3 in amino acids: CASSLVLGEQYF. As DNA, the CDR3 is TGCGCCAGCAGCTTGGTTTTAGGCGAGCAGTACTTC.

The chain links TRBV28 to TRBJ2-1, with D perhaps matching TRBD1 (6 bases). Germline V gives CDR1 MDHEN, CDR2 SYDVKM. V gave up 7 bases and J gave up 4 bases, with 17 bases separating them. CDR3 length: 15 residues. Here the CDR3 DNA reads TGTGCCAGCACTAGGGTGTCAGGGGTTTACAATGAGCAGTTCTTC. Protein sequence: CASTRVSGVYNEQFF.

The V and J genes are TRBV10-2 and TRBJ2-7, with 7 bases aligning to TRBD1. The length of the CDR3 is 15 residues. V gave up 6 bases and J gave up 0 bases; unmatched junction bases: 8. The germline V gene encodes CDR1 WSHSY and CDR2 SAAADI. The CDR3: CASRGQRGRSYEQYF. CDR3 nucleotide sequence: TGCGCCAGCAGGGGACAGCGCGGGCGCTCCTACGAGCAGTACTTC.

The V call is TRBV30, the J call TRBJ1-5; D is possibly TRBD1 (5 bases). Trimming removed 0 bases from V and 6 bases from J, with 9 bases in between. This CDR3 comprises 13 residues. CDR1 and CDR2 (germline): GTSNPN, SVGIG (reference sequence). This CDR3 is CAWSVRGRQPQHF. The DNA of the CDR3 is TGTGCCTGGAGTGTACGGGGACGTCAGCCCCAGCATTTT.

The rearrangement links TRBV12-5 to TRBJ2-5, with D perhaps TRBD2 (6 bases). The V end lost 4 bases, the J end lost 2 bases, and 8 bases lay between the germline ends. CDR1 and CDR2 (germline): LGHNT, FRNRAP. This CDR3 has 13 amino acids. Here the CDR3 reads CASGWGTQETQYF. As DNA, the CDR3 is TGTGCTAGTGGTTGGGGGACTCAAGAGACCCAGTACTTC.

V gene TRBV19 combines with J gene TRBJ2-1; 9 bases are shared with TRBD2. The CDR3 spans 16 residues. Losses at the gene ends were 8 bases for V and 5 bases for J; bases not matched to a gene: 13. CDR1 is LNHDA and CDR2 is SQIVND in the germline V gene (reference sequence). CDR3 sequence: CASSLPSSGKNNEQFF. Here the CDR3 DNA reads TGTGCCAGTTCTCTCCCATCTAGCGGGAAAAACAATGAGCAGTTCTTC.

The chain combines TRBV4-2 with TRBJ1-6; TRBD1 might be the D (5 bases). From germline, CDR1 is LGHNA and CDR2 YNFKEQ. V lost 1 base, J lost 6 bases, and 10 bases lay in between. This CDR3 contains 15 residues. CDR3 residues: CASSQATGLNSPLHF. In DNA, the CDR3 is TGTGCCAGCAGCCAAGCAACAGGACTTAATTCACCCCTCCACTTT.

J is TRBJ2-1 and V is TRBV9; no reliable D call. CDR1 and CDR2 (germline): SGDLS, YYNGEE. This CDR3 contains 15 residues. The ends were cut back, 4 bases at V and 3 bases at J, with 14 bases in the middle. The CDR3 DNA reads TGTGCCAGCAGCCCTCGCTCCATACTCTACAATGAGCAGTTCTTC. Protein product: CASSPRSILYNEQFF.

This clone was picked up one time. The chain is built from TRBV4-1 and TRBJ2-2; TRBD2 matches 7 bases. The CDR3 loop spans 19 amino acids. The V gene's germline CDR1 is MGHRA and CDR2 YSYEKL. The junction had 11 bases not matched to a gene; V was cut back by 1 base and J by 0 bases. CDR3 sequence (DNA): TGCGCCAGCAGCCAAGGGACTGTTTCGGCGGGAGCGAACACCGGGGAGCTGTTTTTT. Translating it yields CASSQGTVSAGANTGELFF.

The chain uses TRBV4-2 and TRBJ2-5; 8 bases fit TRBD2. This CDR3 has 14 residues. Germline V gene data show CDR1 as LGHNA and CDR2 as YNFKEQ. V shed 5 bases, J shed 9 bases, and the junction held 11 bases outside the gene matches. The CDR3 DNA follows: TGTGCCAGCAGCGGGGTGCTAGCGGGTGCGGCCCAGTACTTC. This translates into CASSGVLAGAAQYF.

The chain has TRBV5-1 and TRBJ2-2; 7 bases are shared with TRBD2. The V gene end was trimmed by 0 bases and the J gene end by 1 base; junction bases not matched to a gene: 6. This CDR3 has 17 amino acids. Germline assignment: CDR1 SGHRS and CDR2 YFSETQ. In DNA, the CDR3 is TGCGCCAGCAGCTTGGAGGCGGGCGGGAGGAACACCGGGGAGCTGTTTTTT. Translated: CASSLEAGGRNTGELFF.

The rearrangement uses TRBV24-1 and TRBJ2-1; TRBD1 or TRBD2 may be the D gene (5 bases each). CDR1 and CDR2 (germline): KGHDR, SFDVKD. The length of the CDR3 is 13 residues. V lost 9 bases and J lost 4, with 12 bases in between. The CDR3 spells CATRDGPYNEQFF. In DNA, the CDR3 is TGTGCCACCCGGGACGGACCTTACAATGAGCAGTTCTTC.

The count of this clone is one. This sequence joins TRBV24-1 and TRBJ2-1, with D maybe TRBD2 (6 bases). The CDR3 contains 16 residues. Germline V lookup: CDR1 KGHDR, CDR2 SFDVKD. V was pared by 5 bases and J by 8 bases, with 21 bases between. In DNA form, the CDR3 reads TGTGCCACCAGTGCCCAACGGAGGCGGGAATTTGATGAGCAGTTCTTC. Translation gives CATSAQRRREFDEQFF.

DNA of the CDR3: TGTGCCAGCAGCACTGACAGGGGGCGGGCCCCCCAAGAGACCCAGTACTTC. Its protein is CASSTDRGRAPQETQYF. V gene TRBV5-6 combines with J gene TRBJ2-5; 10 positions agree with TRBD1. This CDR3 spans 17 amino acids. In germline, CDR1 is SGHDT, CDR2 YYEEEE. V was clipped by 4 bases and J by 1 base; unmatched bases: 10.

This clone came up once. The CDR3 DNA sequence: TGTGCCAGCAGCCTGGGACTAGGGGGCACAGATACGCAGTATTTT. Its translation: CASSLGLGGTDTQYF. V and J are TRBV3-1 (or the pseudogene TRBV3-2) and TRBJ2-3, with 8 bases that match TRBD2. Germline V lookup: CDR1 LGHDT, CDR2 YNNKEL (reference sequence). The CDR3 spans 15 residues. J gave up 1 base and V 4 bases, and 4 bases lay outside the gene matches.

The V gene is TRBV27, the J gene TRBJ2-1; 10 bases align to TRBD2. The CDR3 loop spans 17 amino acids. With V trimmed by 7 bases and J by 6 bases, 15 bases remained unmatched. Germline loops: CDR1 MNHEY, CDR2 SMNVEV (reference sequence). The CDR3 here is CASTRNRRTSGVNEQFF. The CDR3 coding sequence is TGTGCCAGCACCAGAAACCGGAGGACTAGCGGAGTCAATGAGCAGTTCTTC.

The CDR3 reads CASRLELTNYGYTF. Here the CDR3 DNA reads TGTGCCAGCCGCTTAGAGCTTACTAACTATGGCTACACCTTC. The chain recombines TRBV30 with TRBJ1-2, with D uncertain. V lost 8 bases and J lost 0, with 16 bases in between. Germline CDR1 is GTSNPN and CDR2 is SVGIG (reference sequence). The CDR3 has 14 amino acids.

CDR3 residues: CAWSTRVGGTEAFF. The CDR3 coding sequence is TGTGCCTGGAGTACCCGCGTCGGAGGCACTGAAGCTTTCTTT. The rearrangement uses TRBV30 and TRBJ1-1; D remains unclear. Trimming shortened V by 2 bases and J by 4 bases, and 14 bases separated the two germline ends. The CDR3 runs to 14 residues. Germline CDR1 GTSNPN, CDR2 SVGIG (reference sequence).

This sequence joins TRBV21-1 and TRBJ2-7; the table's D call TRBD1 went unverified against the DNA. TRBV21-1 is termed a pseudogene. The CDR3 is 15 amino acids. The CDR3 spells CASSKVRRQTNEQYF. The CDR3 nucleotides read TGTGCCAGCAGCAAAGTTAGGAGACAGACCAACGAGCAGTACTTC.

V usage is TRBV4-3 and J usage is TRBJ2-1, with D possibly matching TRBD2 (7 bases). V lost 3 bases, J lost 9 bases, and 18 bases lay in between. Germline CDR1 and CDR2: LGHNA and YSLEER. The length of the CDR3 is 15 residues. This CDR3 is CASSQGTLTGGEQFF. The CDR3 DNA follows: TGCGCCAGCAGCCAGGGGACACTAACGGGGGGTGAGCAGTTCTTC.

This rearrangement joins TRBV19 to TRBJ2-2, with D unresolved. The CDR3 totals 12 residues. Germline V gene sequence: CDR1 LNHDA, CDR2 SQIVND (reference sequence). Trimming took off 5 bases at V and 8 bases at J, with 9 bases between the two ends. As DNA, the CDR3 is TGTGCCAGTAGTCGAAGGGAAGGGGAGCTGTTTTTT. Translation: CASSRREGELFF. The complete variable domain, with remaining parts taken from reference TRBV19 and TRBJ2-2, reads DGGITQSPKYLFRKEGQNVTLSCEQNLNHDAMYWYRQDPGQGLRLIYYSQIVNDFQKGDIAEGYSVSREKKESFPLTVTSAQKNPTAFYLCASSRREGELFFGEGSRLTVL.

The chain uses TRBV4-1 and TRBJ1-1; a possible D gene is TRBD1 (5 bases). CDR1 is MGHRA and CDR2 is YSYEKL in the germline V gene. The CDR3 loop spans 15 amino acids. Trimming took 5 bases from V and 1 from J, leaving 14 bases between them. In DNA form, the CDR3 reads TGCGCCAGCAGCAATCGGGGGGGAGGGAACACTGAAGCTTTCTTT. This sequence encodes CASSNRGGGNTEAFF.

J is TRBJ1-4 and V is TRBV14; 9 bases are shared with TRBD1. Germline V gene data show CDR1 as SGHDN and CDR2 as FVKESK. This CDR3 has 11 residues. Trimming at V came to 4 bases and at J to 15 bases, leaving 3 bases not matched to a gene. The CDR3 reads CASSPGTGMFF. The CDR3, as DNA: TGTGCCAGCAGCCCAGGGACAGGGATGTTTTTT.

The chain employs TRBV7-3 and TRBJ2-1; the match to TRBD2 covers 7 bases. Germline-derived CDR1 and CDR2 are SGHTA and FQGTGA. V shed 5 bases and J 4 bases; nucleotides not matched to a gene: 8. The CDR3 length is 15 residues. CDR3: CASSAPGTTYNEQFF. The CDR3, as DNA: TGTGCCAGCAGCGCCCCCGGGACTACATACAATGAGCAGTTCTTC.

V and J are TRBV6-2 or TRBV6-3 and TRBJ1-5; D ambiguous. Germline-derived CDR1 and CDR2 are MNHEY and SVGEGT. The CDR3 is 16 residues long. V lost 4 bases and J 2 bases, leaving 15 bases between the germline ends. The CDR3 nucleotides are TGTGCCAGCAGTTTATACCGGGGTACGGGCAATCAGCCCCAGCATTTT. Translated, it gives CASSLYRGTGNQPQHF.

The chain combines TRBV19 with TRBJ1-2, with 8 bases fitting TRBD1. The CDR3 sequence is 15 residues long. J lost 4 bases, V lost 4 bases, and 8 bases had no gene match. Germline CDR1 is LNHDA and CDR2 is SQIVND (reference sequence). The CDR3, as DNA: TGTGCCAGTAGTACGGGACAGGTTTTGTTCTATGGCTACACCTTC. It specifies CASSTGQVLFYGYTF.

This chain connects TRBV14 to TRBJ1-1, with 7 positions matching TRBD1. This CDR3 region has 13 residues. Losses at the gene ends were 4 bases for V and 3 bases for J; bases not matched to a gene: 2. Germline V gene lookup returns CDR1 SGHDN and CDR2 FVKESK. This CDR3 is CASSRDSYTEAFF. The CDR3 coding sequence is TGTGCCAGCAGCCGGGACAGTTACACTGAAGCTTTCTTT.

The chain carries TRBV15 and TRBJ2-5, with TRBD2 as a possible D gene (6 bases). V was shortened by 7 bases and J by 5 bases, with 14 bases between the two germline ends. This CDR3 has 13 amino acids. Germline V gene lookup returns CDR1 LNHNV and CDR2 YYDKDF (reference sequence). The CDR3, as DNA: TGTGCCACCACCGGGACTGCCCTTGAGACCCAGTACTTC. This translates into CATTGTALETQYF.